The following is a T cell receptor beta chain sequence with its context. Its antigen is not identified. These data originate in a study of shared clonotypes between healthy human individuals. Positively selected for CCR7, the CD45RO-negative cells used as naive CD8 cells excluded terminally differentiated effector memory CD45RA+ cells. The CDR3 runs 16 residues. V lost 3 bases to trimming and J lost 5 bases; unmatched junction nucleotides: 7. Germline CDR1 reads LNHDA; CDR2 reads SQIVND (reference sequence). Study-wide results and caveats: Relative to their counterparts shared across all four donors, non-shared clonotypes exhibited diminished generation probabilities.

Sequencing was at deep level. The authors distributed each subset's genomic DNA evenly over several immunoSEQ plates. The DNA input per sorted-subset replicate PCR was roughly 0.2 ug, corresponding to tens of thousands of T cell genomes. Profiling relied on immunoSEQ multiplex PCR, and the TCRdb table lists in-frame clones only, not all of them. The sample shows about 700,000 clones, around 92% of them seen only once. The chain recombines TRBV19 with TRBJ2-7; 13 nucleotides align to TRBD2. Sequencing was carried out using naive CD8+ T cells sorted from blood. The TCR originated in a man under 40 in good health. CDR3 sequence reads: CASSIPGLAGDNEQYF. The CDR3 DNA reads TGTGCCAGTAGTATCCCCGGACTAGCGGGAGATAACGAGCAGTACTTC.